One sample yielded the 21 T cell receptor beta chains listed below, sequenced in a study of identical twins. TCRdb independently ran MiXCR on the 5' RACE reads; one entry per CDR3 protein. Among about 220,000 distinct CDR3 sequences listed, about a tenth were seen once. Specimen: memory (CD45RO+) T cells sorted from blood. The receptors here all came from a woman under 30 in good health.

This clonotype showed up many times. The chain links TRBV5-1 to TRBJ2-3, with D maybe TRBD2 (6 bases). V was trimmed by 0 bases and J by 1 base, leaving 12 bases between them. The CDR3 loop spans 16 amino acids. The V gene's germline CDR1 is SGHRS and CDR2 YFSETQ. CDR3 region: CASSLVGGGGTDTQYF. CDR3 sequence (DNA): TGCGCCAGCAGCTTGGTCGGCGGCGGGGGCACAGATACGCAGTATTTT. Combining the CDR3 with reference TRBV5-1 and TRBJ2-3 gives the whole variable domain KAGVTQTPRYLIKTRGQQVTLSCSPISGHRSVSWYQQTPGQGLQFLFEYFSETQRNKGNFPGRFSGRQFSNSRSEMNVSTLELGDSALYLCASSLVGGGGTDTQYFGPGTRLTVL.

This clonotype occurred many times. V gene TRBV19 combines with J gene TRBJ2-1; 7 nucleotides line up with TRBD1. V dropped 5 bases and J dropped 3; count of bases not matched to a gene: 4. The CDR3 length is 14 residues. The germline V gene encodes CDR1 LNHDA and CDR2 SQIVND (reference sequence). CDR3 bases: TGTGCCAGTAGTCGGACAGGTAACTACAATGAGCAGTTCTTC. This sequence encodes CASSRTGNYNEQFF.

The chain links TRBV11-2 to TRBJ2-1; a possible D gene is TRBD2 (5 bases). V lost 6 bases, J lost 7 bases, and 13 bases lay in between. The CDR3 has 13 amino acids. From germline, CDR1 is SGHAT and CDR2 FQNNGV. The CDR3 region has the DNA TGTGCCAGCAGAATTGGGTTAGCGAATGAGCAGTTCTTC. Protein: CASRIGLANEQFF. The full variable domain, its missing parts supplied by reference TRBV11-2 and TRBJ2-1, is EAGVAQSPRYKIIEKRQSVAFWCNPISGHATLYWYQQILGQGPKLLIQFQNNGVVDDSQLPKDRFSAERLKGVDSTLKIQPAKLEDSAVYLCASRIGLANEQFFGPGTRLTVL.

The chain uses TRBV18 and TRBJ2-7; D not resolved. The ends were cut back, 4 bases at V and 4 bases at J, with 11 bases in the middle. The V gene's germline CDR1 is KGHSH and CDR2 LQKENI. This CDR3 is built from 13 residues. CDR3 region: CASSLRIGYEQYF. The CDR3 region has the DNA TGTGCCAGCTCACTGAGAATCGGTTACGAGCAGTACTTC.

This clonotype was counted a few times. The chain couples TRBV6-1 to TRBJ1-6; unclear D gene. This CDR3 is 17 amino acids long. Trimming removed 1 base at V and 1 base at J, with 11 bases between. Germline CDR1 is MNHNS and CDR2 is SASEGT. The CDR3 DNA follows: TGTGCCAGCAGTGAAGAACCCGTAAGGTCCTATAATTCACCCCTCCACTTT. This sequence encodes CASSEEPVRSYNSPLHF.

V usage is TRBV7-2 and J usage is TRBJ2-5; 10 bases fit TRBD2. Per germline, CDR1 SGHTA and CDR2 FQGNSA. J gave up 5 bases and V 2 bases, and 5 bases lay outside the gene matches. This CDR3 contains 15 residues. The CDR3 DNA reads as TGTGCCAGCAGCTTACTGACTAGCGGGTATGAGACCCAGTACTTC. It specifies CASSLLTSGYETQYF.

This clonotype was seen ten or more times. The chain couples TRBV12-3 or TRBV12-4 to TRBJ1-6; 9 bases agree with TRBD1. J gave up 7 bases and V 4 bases, and 11 bases lay outside the gene matches. This CDR3 is built from 17 residues. CDR3 nucleotides: TGTGCCAGCAGTTCGTACCACAGGGGGCGCGGGAATTCACCCCTCCACTTT. Protein sequence: CASSSYHRGRGNSPLHF.

Ten or more counts support this clonotype. The chain uses TRBV6-4 and TRBJ2-2; 8 bases map to TRBD1. Germline values: CDR1 MRHNA, CDR2 SNTAGT. Trimming removed 6 bases from V and 1 base from J; junction bases left unmatched: 4. The CDR3 contains 15 residues. The chain's CDR3 is CASSPGTGNTGELFF. The CDR3, as DNA: TGTGCCAGCAGCCCCGGGACAGGGAACACCGGGGAGCTGTTTTTT.

J is TRBJ2-1 and V is TRBV7-9; 12 nucleotides line up with TRBD2. Germline-derived CDR1 and CDR2 are SEHNR and FQNEAQ (reference sequence). The CDR3 runs 16 residues. Trimming cost V 5 bases and J 6 bases; bases outside gene matches: 8. The CDR3 sequence is CASSKSGLAGLNEQFF. The CDR3 coding sequence is TGTGCCAGCAGCAAGTCCGGACTAGCGGGACTCAATGAGCAGTTCTTC.

The V call is TRBV30, the J call TRBJ2-1, with D unresolved. The CDR3 runs 12 residues. V dropped 1 base and J dropped 4 bases, with 5 bases sitting between them. Germline V gives CDR1 GTSNPN, CDR2 SVGIG (reference sequence). CDR3 region: CAWSGRYNEQFF. The CDR3 nucleotides read TGTGCCTGGAGTGGCAGGTACAATGAGCAGTTCTTC.

J is TRBJ2-3 and V is TRBV6-1, with D tentatively TRBD1 (5 bases). CDR3 length: 14 residues. In germline, CDR1 is MNHNS, CDR2 SASEGT. The ends were cut back, 6 bases at V and 5 bases at J, with 15 bases in the middle. This chain's CDR3 is CASSIGQGEDTQYF. The CDR3 DNA follows: TGTGCCAGCAGCATCGGGCAGGGTGAAGATACGCAGTATTTT.

V is TRBV10-3 and J is TRBJ2-1; TRBD2 aligns across 9 bases. The germline CDR1 and CDR2 sequences are ENHRY and SYGVKD. The CDR3 has 16 amino acids. With V trimmed by 5 bases and J by 7 bases, 12 bases remained unmatched. The CDR3 coding sequence is TGTGCCATCAGTAAAAATGACCTAGCGGGAAGGAATGAGCAGTTCTTC. This encodes CAISKNDLAGRNEQFF.

The V and J genes are TRBV9 and TRBJ2-7, with D unclear. CDR3 length: 14 residues. Germline CDR1 and CDR2: SGDLS and YYNGEE. V lost 0 bases to trimming and J lost 6 bases, with 13 bases between them. This CDR3 reads CASSVGSPQSEQYF. The CDR3 nucleotides read TGTGCCAGCAGCGTAGGTAGCCCCCAGAGCGAGCAGTACTTC.

V usage is TRBV7-8 and J usage is TRBJ2-3; tentatively, D is TRBD1 or TRBD2 (5 bases each). Germline V lookup: CDR1 SGHVS, CDR2 FQNEAQ. This CDR3 spans 16 amino acids. Deletions cut 4 bases from V and 1 base from J, with 15 bases between. The CDR3 loop is CASSYQRGRRTDTQYF. In DNA form, the CDR3 reads TGTGCCAGCAGCTACCAGAGGGGAAGGCGCACAGATACGCAGTATTTT.

The J gene is TRBJ2-3, the V gene TRBV6-2 or TRBV6-3, with TRBD2 as a possible D gene (6 bases). The CDR3 has 13 amino acids. Trimming took off 10 bases at V and 8 bases at J, with 19 bases between the two ends. CDR1 and CDR2 from the germline V gene are MNHEY and SVGEGT. CDR3 sequence (DNA): TGTGCCACCTGCCCGGGGGTTAGTGGTACGCAGTATTTT. This gives the protein CATCPGVSGTQYF.

V usage is TRBV12-3 or TRBV12-4 and J usage is TRBJ2-2; D perhaps matches TRBD2 (6 bases). V was pared by 3 bases and J by 7 bases, with 21 bases between. The CDR3 length is 17 residues. The DNA of the CDR3 is TGTGCCAGCAGTTTCTCTTCTAGCGTCCATGTCGGCGGGGAGCTGTTTTTT. Its protein product is CASSFSSSVHVGGELFF.

In its sample, this clonotype was seen many times. The chain joins TRBV12-3 or TRBV12-4 to TRBJ1-5, with 10 bases that match TRBD1. The CDR3 has 15 amino acids. The V gene end was trimmed by 1 base and the J gene end by 5 bases; junction bases not matched to a gene: 2. The CDR3 nucleotides read TGTGCCAGCAGTTTAGGGACAGGGGGGGATCAGCCCCAGCATTTT. This gives the protein CASSLGTGGDQPQHF.

This clonotype has a count of ten or more. The V and J genes are TRBV5-6 and TRBJ2-1; TRBD2 agrees at 9 bases. There are 14 residues in the CDR3. Germline V gives CDR1 SGHDT, CDR2 YYEEEE. V shed 7 bases and J 5 bases; nucleotides not matched to a gene: 7. The CDR3 DNA is TGTGCCAGCCGGTGGCGGGAGGGTAACAATGAGCAGTTCTTC. As protein: CASRWREGNNEQFF.

This clonotype was counted at least ten times. This chain links TRBV7-2 with TRBJ1-4, with D perhaps TRBD1 (6 bases). The germline gives CDR1 SGHTA, CDR2 FQGNSA. The CDR3 covers 14 residues. The V end lost 5 bases, the J end lost 4 bases, and 11 bases lay between the germline ends. CDR3 sequence (DNA): TGTGCCAGCAGCCTAACAGGGCGTAATGAAAAACTGTTTTTT. Protein: CASSLTGRNEKLFF.

This clonotype appeared a few times. The chain recombines TRBV7-9 with TRBJ2-1, with TRBD2 identical over 10 bases. From germline, CDR1 is SEHNR and CDR2 FQNEAQ (reference sequence). This CDR3 contains 15 residues. Trimming removed 5 bases from V and 4 bases from J; junction bases left unmatched: 5. CDR3 in DNA: TGTGCCAGCAGCCCCTTACTAGCGGGGTACAATGAGCAGTTCTTC. Its translation: CASSPLLAGYNEQFF.

The V gene is TRBV2, the J gene TRBJ2-7, with a weak D call TRBD1 (5 bases). The CDR3 contains 12 residues. Looked up from germline, CDR1 is SNHLY and CDR2 is FYNNEI. This CDR3 is CATQGSSYEQYF. Here the CDR3 DNA reads TGTGCAACGCAGGGTAGCTCCTACGAGCAGTACTTC.